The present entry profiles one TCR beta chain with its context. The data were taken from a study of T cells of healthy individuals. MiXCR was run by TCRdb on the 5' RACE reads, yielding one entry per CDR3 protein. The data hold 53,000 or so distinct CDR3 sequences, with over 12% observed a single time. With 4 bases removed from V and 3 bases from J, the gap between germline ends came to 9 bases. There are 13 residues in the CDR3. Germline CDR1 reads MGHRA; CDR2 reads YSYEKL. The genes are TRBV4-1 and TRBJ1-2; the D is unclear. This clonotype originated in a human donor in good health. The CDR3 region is CASSPDGDYGYTF. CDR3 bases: TGCGCCAGCAGCCCAGACGGGGACTATGGCTACACCTTC.